The subject of this entry is one T cell receptor beta chain. The antigen is unknown. V lost 4 bases, J lost 4 bases, and 10 bases lay in between. Germline V CDR1 and CDR2: LGHDT, YNNKEL (reference sequence). This CDR3 has 13 amino acids. The data were taken from a study of blood T cells in healthy people across ages. Study-level results: In older individuals, TCR beta diversity per million T cells was lower, falling roughly linearly with age. Higher diversity and more naive CD4+ cells were features of long-lived donors, compared to aged donors.

Then a second PCR, running about 7 to 11 cycles, was carried out with a sample-barcoded 5' primer and a J-beta primer mix. One entry per CDR3 protein results from TCRdb running MiXCR on the 5' RACE reads. The sample carries approximately 580,000 distinct CDR3 sequences, less than 25% recorded once. This sample was also put to use in a study of T cells of mothers and their children.

The sample was blood. The V and J genes are TRBV3-1 and TRBJ2-5; D not resolved. This clonotype originated in a boy younger than 18 in good health. This CDR3 is CASSPPAPETQYF. DNA for the CDR3: TGTGCCAGCAGCCCCCCCGCCCCAGAGACCCAGTACTTC.